This entry lists 23 T cell receptor beta chains sequenced from one sample in a study of blood T cell repertoires in COVID-19. The table came from immunoSEQ multiplex PCR; TCRdb's copy has only in-frame clones and leaves some out. This sample has roughly 68,000 clones; roughly 90% occur once, and the top ten carry about 7%. Material: peripheral blood. The receptors originated from a man aged 40-50 years with COVID-19, enrolled during active disease.

The genes are TRBV6-5 and TRBJ2-2, with a possible D match to TRBD1 (6 bases). The germline gives CDR1 MNHEY, CDR2 SVGAGI. With 8 bases removed from V and 4 bases from J, the gap between germline ends came to 11 bases. This CDR3 has 13 residues. The CDR3 nucleotides are TGTGCCAGCTCGCGAGGGGGCACCGGGGAGCTGTTTTTT. This translates into CASSRGGTGELFF.

The chain carries TRBV12-3 or TRBV12-4 and TRBJ1-2, with D perhaps TRBD1 (5 bases). The CDR3 extends over 13 amino acids. Trimming cost V 2 bases and J 1 base, with 5 bases left between them. DNA for the CDR3: TGTGCCAGCAGTTTACAGGGTAACTATGGCTACACCTTC. Protein product: CASSLQGNYGYTF.

The rearrangement links TRBV18 to TRBJ1-5; D might be TRBD1 (6 bases). V shed 6 bases and J shed 8 bases, with 17 bases lying between them. The CDR3 loop spans 14 amino acids. CDR1 is KGHSH, CDR2 LQKENI, per germline. The CDR3 DNA reads as TGTGCCAGCTCTCGAACAGGGCGGGTAGAGCCCCAGCATTTT. Translated: CASSRTGRVEPQHF.

The chain links TRBV11-2 to TRBJ2-6, with 12 bases identical to TRBD1. The CDR3 totals 19 residues. V dropped 4 bases and J dropped 2; count of bases not matched to a gene: 9. The V gene's germline CDR1 is SGHAT and CDR2 FQNNGV. CDR3 DNA sequence: TGTGCCAGCAGCTCGAAGCCGGGACAGGGGGCGCCTGGGGCCAACGTCCTGACTTTC. Protein: CASSSKPGQGAPGANVLTF.

Points on this clone: At one boundary the junction diverges from the germline segment, which might be a read error. This chain uses TRBV29-1 with TRBJ1-1; 7 bases fit TRBD1. Germline V gene data show CDR1 as SQVTM and CDR2 as ANQGSEA. This CDR3 spans 13 amino acids. The DNA for the CDR3 is TGCAGCGTTCAAGACAGGGAGAACACTGAAGCTTTCTTT. This codes for CSVQDRENTEAFF.

V and J are TRBV19 and TRBJ1-4; D call uncertain. Trimming cost V 7 bases and J 2 bases, with 20 bases left between them. This CDR3 comprises 17 residues. Germline CDR1 LNHDA, CDR2 SQIVND (reference sequence). CDR3 residues: CASNQEGTGTTNEKLFF. The DNA for the CDR3 is TGTGCCAGTAATCAGGAAGGCACTGGAACTACTAATGAAAAACTGTTTTTT. Full variable domain (remainder filled in from reference TRBV19 and TRBJ1-4): DGGITQSPKYLFRKEGQNVTLSCEQNLNHDAMYWYRQDPGQGLRLIYYSQIVNDFQKGDIAEGYSVSREKKESFPLTVTSAQKNPTAFYLCASNQEGTGTTNEKLFFGSGTQLSVL.

This rearrangement joins TRBV28 to TRBJ1-2, with a tentative D call TRBD1 (5 bases). The CDR3 is made up of 13 amino acids. V was shortened by 6 bases and J by 3 bases, with 11 bases between the two germline ends. The germline CDR1 and CDR2 sequences are MDHEN and SYDVKM. CDR3 in amino acids: CASRQQVDYGYTF. DNA of the CDR3: TGTGCCAGCAGGCAACAGGTGGACTATGGCTACACCTTC.

This clone appeared a few times. V and J are TRBV6-6 and TRBJ1-5, with D perhaps matching TRBD1 (6 bases). The CDR3 runs 13 residues. V was shortened by 8 bases and J by 5 bases, with 13 bases between the two germline ends. Germline V gene lookup returns CDR1 MNHNY and CDR2 SVGAGI (reference sequence). DNA for the CDR3: TGTGCCAGCGGGGTCCAGGGGTATCAGCCCCAGCATTTT. It yields the protein CASGVQGYQPQHF.

This chain links TRBV9 with TRBJ1-4, with a tentative D call TRBD1 (6 bases). Germline V gene sequence: CDR1 SGDLS, CDR2 YYNGEE. The CDR3 has 15 amino acids. Trimming stripped 3 bases from V and 0 bases from J, with 9 bases between. This CDR3 is CASSGRQATNEKLFF. The CDR3 DNA follows: TGTGCCAGCAGCGGACGACAGGCAACTAATGAAAAACTGTTTTTT.

This clone has a single count. The gene calls are TRBV30 and TRBJ2-7; 7 nucleotides agree with TRBD2. CDR3 length: 11 residues. V dropped 7 bases and J dropped 6; count of bases not matched to a gene: 6. Germline-derived CDR1 and CDR2 are GTSNPN and SVGIG (reference sequence). CDR3 protein: CASAGVREQYF. The CDR3 DNA is TGTGCCTCGGCGGGGGTACGCGAGCAGTACTTC. Full variable domain (missing parts from reference TRBV30 and TRBJ2-7): SQTIHQWPATLVQPVGSPLSLECTVEGTSNPNLYWYRQAAGRGLQLLFYSVGIGQISSEVPQNLSASRPQDRQFILSSKKLLLSDSGFYLCASAGVREQYFGPGTRLTVT.

The chain employs TRBV11-2 and TRBJ2-2, with no clear D. CDR3 length equals 14 residues. Trimming stripped 4 bases from V and 1 base from J, with 7 bases between. The germline CDR1 and CDR2 sequences are SGHAT and FQNNGV. CDR3 amino acids: CASSSLVNTGELFF. For the CDR3, the DNA is TGTGCCAGCAGCTCCTTAGTGAACACCGGGGAGCTGTTTTTT.

This chain links TRBV18 with TRBJ2-7; the match to TRBD2 covers 8 bases. CDR1 KGHSH and CDR2 LQKENI come from the germline V gene. The length of the CDR3 is 14 residues. J lost 3 bases, V lost 8 bases, and 9 bases had no gene match. Here the CDR3 DNA reads TGTGCCAGCGAACCGTCGGGGGGGGGCTACGAGCAGTACTTC. Translation gives CASEPSGGGYEQYF. The whole variable domain, filled in from reference TRBV18 and TRBJ2-7, reads NAGVMQNPRHLVRRRGQEARLRCSPMKGHSHVYWYRQLPEEGLKFMVYLQKENIIDESGMPKERFSAEFPKEGPSILRIQQVVRGDSAAYFCASEPSGGGYEQYFGPGTRLTVT.

The chain carries TRBV27 and TRBJ2-7, with 7 bases that match TRBD1. V lost 5 bases and J lost 2; bases outside the gene matches: 6. The CDR3 totals 14 residues. The germline gives CDR1 MNHEY, CDR2 SMNVEV (reference sequence). CDR3 region: CASSPRQGPYEQYF. The CDR3 DNA reads as TGTGCCAGCAGTCCCCGACAGGGTCCCTACGAGCAGTACTTC.

The rearrangement uses TRBV3-1 (or the pseudogene TRBV3-2) and TRBJ2-3, with unresolved D. In germline, CDR1 is LGHDT, CDR2 YNNKEL (reference sequence). This CDR3 has 14 amino acids. V lost 0 bases, J lost 6 bases, and 10 bases lay in between. The CDR3 DNA sequence: TGTGCCAGCAGCCAAGATCCACGGCGGGATACGCAGTATTTT. It specifies CASSQDPRRDTQYF.

On this clone: The sample contains more than one DNA sequence encoding this CDR3. The chain recombines TRBV5-4 with TRBJ2-3; no definite D call. With 0 bases removed from V and 1 base from J, the gap between germline ends came to 3 bases. This CDR3 is built from 13 residues. Germline CDR1 reads SGHNT; CDR2 reads YYREEE (reference sequence). The CDR3 nucleotides read TGTGCCAGCAGCTTGGCAGGCACAGATACGCAGTATTTT. Its translation is CASSLAGTDTQYF.

The chain is built from TRBV6-6 and TRBJ1-1; 8 bases are shared with TRBD1. Trimming removed 5 bases from V and 4 bases from J; junction bases left unmatched: 3. In germline, CDR1 is MNHNY, CDR2 SVGAGI (reference sequence). The CDR3 covers 13 residues. CDR3 sequence: CASSTGQGTEAFF. DNA for the CDR3: TGTGCCAGCAGTACCGGACAGGGCACTGAAGCTTTCTTT.

The CDR3: CAWSTGSGNTIYF. The CDR3 DNA sequence: TGTGCCTGGAGTACAGGGTCTGGAAACACCATATATTTT. This chain connects TRBV30 to TRBJ1-3; D may be TRBD1 (6 bases). CDR1 GTSNPN and CDR2 SVGIG come from the germline V gene (reference sequence). This CDR3 has 13 amino acids. V lost 2 bases and J lost 1, with 6 bases in between.

The rearrangement links TRBV2 to TRBJ2-3, with 9 bases aligning to TRBD2. The CDR3 consists of 15 residues. Germline values: CDR1 SNHLY, CDR2 FYNNEI. J was trimmed by 6 bases and V by 1 base; bases with no gene match: 5. The CDR3 here is CASSEELAGGDTQYF. In nucleotides, the CDR3 is TGTGCCAGCAGTGAAGAACTAGCGGGCGGGGATACGCAGTATTTT.

J is TRBJ2-7 and V is TRBV6-5; 8 bases fit TRBD1. The CDR3 sequence is 13 residues long. V gave up 8 bases and J gave up 4 bases; unmatched junction bases: 7. CDR1 and CDR2 (germline): MNHEY, SVGAGI. CDR3 amino acids: CASGQGVWYEQYF. DNA of the CDR3: TGTGCCAGCGGACAGGGTGTATGGTACGAGCAGTACTTC.

The chain employs TRBV15 and TRBJ1-5; 9 bases line up with TRBD1. The CDR3 is 17 residues long. Germline values: CDR1 LNHNV, CDR2 YYDKDF (reference sequence). Trimming took 0 bases from V and 6 from J; bases not matched to a gene: 9. CDR3 in DNA: TGTGCCACCAGCAGAGATCTTGGGACAGGGCGTACTCAGCCCCAGCATTTT. This encodes CATSRDLGTGRTQPQHF.

The rearrangement joins TRBV6-5 to TRBJ2-3; no firm D call. Trimming took off 6 bases at V and 2 bases at J, with 15 bases between the two ends. The CDR3 covers 15 residues. Germline V gives CDR1 MNHEY, CDR2 SVGAGI. The CDR3 DNA reads TGTGCCAGCAGGACCGATACGAGGTCCACAGATACGCAGTATTTT. Translating it yields CASRTDTRSTDTQYF.

V and J are TRBV3-1 (or the pseudogene TRBV3-2) and TRBJ2-7, with D perhaps TRBD2 (5 bases). The CDR3 has 15 amino acids. Germline-derived CDR1 and CDR2 are LGHDT and YNNKEL (reference sequence). V gave up 1 base and J gave up 0 bases, with 10 bases separating them. CDR3 loop: CASSQVIANSYEQYF. For the CDR3, the DNA is TGTGCCAGCAGCCAAGTTATAGCGAACTCCTACGAGCAGTACTTC.

The chain combines TRBV30 with TRBJ1-5; D possibly corresponds to TRBD1 (6 bases). Germline lookup yields CDR1 GTSNPN and CDR2 SVGIG (reference sequence). The CDR3 sequence is 13 residues long. The V and J ends lost 7 bases and 1 base respectively, with 11 bases between them. DNA for the CDR3: TGTGCCTCTTCAGGGGACAGCAATCAGCCCCAGCATTTT. This sequence encodes CASSGDSNQPQHF.